The source of this T cell receptor beta chain is a study of T cell responses to AZD1222 COVID-19 vaccine. Method: immunoSEQ multiplex PCR; TCRdb's copy keeps in-frame clones and lacks some. Of 170,000 or so clones in the sample, around 90% were seen once. About this clone itself: Its matching antigen is unknown.

V shed 0 bases and J shed 0 bases, with 7 bases lying between them. CDR1 and CDR2 (germline): SGDLS, YYNGEE. The CDR3 extends over 15 amino acids. General study results and limits: Vaccination with two AZD1222 doses was followed by a rise in Spike-specific TCR breadth and depth. There were vaccine-associated CD4 TCRs across spike, dominant at 160-218 and 743-854. Among the donors, most were white British and more were female, and clonal diversity was possibly underestimated.

J is TRBJ1-3 and V is TRBV9; the D gene is possibly TRBD1 (5 bases). This TCR was recovered from an adult who received the AZD1222 COVID-19 vaccine. The sample consisted of peripheral blood, taken 28 days after the second AZD1222 dose. This chain's CDR3 is CASSVGGGSGNTIYF. As DNA, the CDR3 is TGTGCCAGCAGCGTAGGTGGGGGCTCTGGAAACACCATATATTTT.